The 7 T cell receptor beta chains below were found in one sample sequenced in a study of cytomegalovirus exposure and HLA in healthy donors. Amplification used 60 Vbeta primers and 13 Jbeta primers. The table came from immunoSEQ multiplex PCR; TCRdb's copy has only in-frame clones and leaves some out. The sample lists more than 75,000 clones; 70% to 80% were seen once. Specimen: PBMCs. These TCRs come from a woman between 40 and 55 years old in good health and CMV-seropositive.

This clone showed up just once. The rearrangement links TRBV9 to TRBJ2-1; 7 bases align to TRBD1. The CDR3 runs 15 residues. Germline lookup yields CDR1 SGDLS and CDR2 YYNGEE. Trimming removed 5 bases from V and 4 bases from J; junction bases left unmatched: 9. For the CDR3, the DNA is TGTGCCAGCAGAGCAACAGGGGAAGAGTACAATGAGCAGTTCTTC. Translating gives CASRATGEEYNEQFF.

The chain joins TRBV18 to TRBJ1-5, with a possible D match to TRBD1 (6 bases). The CDR3 consists of 15 residues. Germline values: CDR1 KGHSH, CDR2 LQKENI. Trimming shortened V by 3 bases and J by 0 bases, and 9 bases separated the two germline ends. The CDR3 region has the DNA TGTGCCAGCTCACCGACAGGCCCTAGCAATCAGCCCCAGCATTTT. Its protein product is CASSPTGPSNQPQHF.

This chain connects TRBV5-6 to TRBJ2-3; 7 bases fit TRBD2. The V gene end was trimmed by 2 bases and the J gene end by 5 bases; junction bases not matched to a gene: 8. The CDR3 spans 15 residues. In germline, CDR1 is SGHDT, CDR2 YYEEEE. The CDR3 sequence: CASSLPAGVGDTQYF. Written as DNA, the CDR3 is TGTGCCAGCAGCTTACCCGCGGGAGTGGGAGATACGCAGTATTTT. Filled out from reference TRBV5-6 and TRBJ2-3, the complete variable domain reads DAGVTQSPTHLIKTRGQQVTLRCSPKSGHDTVSWYQQALGQGPQFIFQYYEEEERQRGNFPDRFSGHQFPNYSSELNVNALLLGDSALYLCASSLPAGVGDTQYFGPGTRLTVL.

This chain joins TRBV7-2 and TRBJ1-2, with a tentative D call TRBD1 (6 bases). V was pared by 5 bases and J by 6 bases, with 19 bases between. The CDR3 sequence is 15 residues long. CDR1 SGHTA and CDR2 FQGNSA come from the germline V gene. CDR3 nucleotide sequence: TGTGCCAGCAGCCTCCATGGCGGGGGGCAGAATGGCTACACCTTC. This translates into CASSLHGGGQNGYTF.

This clone has a handful of counts. The rearrangement links TRBV5-5 to TRBJ1-1, with 7 bases identical to TRBD1. Trimming cost V 4 bases and J 4 bases; bases outside gene matches: 7. CDR1 and CDR2 from the germline V gene are SGHKS and YYEKEE (reference sequence). The CDR3 has 14 amino acids. This CDR3 reads CASSPDRASTEAFF. The CDR3 nucleotides are TGTGCCAGCAGCCCAGACAGGGCATCCACTGAAGCTTTCTTT.

The V gene is TRBV30, the J gene TRBJ1-2, with D possibly matching TRBD1 (6 bases). Trimming took off 8 bases at V and 1 base at J, with 17 bases between the two ends. The germline gives CDR1 GTSNPN, CDR2 SVGIG (reference sequence). This CDR3 spans 14 amino acids. The CDR3 loop is CAGRKGVGNYGYTF. CDR3 coding DNA: TGTGCCGGACGGAAGGGGGTGGGTAACTATGGCTACACCTTC.

The V gene is TRBV9, the J gene TRBJ2-7; no definite D call. This CDR3 comprises 13 residues. Per the germline V gene, CDR1 is SGDLS and CDR2 is YYNGEE. V was trimmed by 0 bases and J by 6 bases, leaving 10 bases between them. The DNA of the CDR3 is TGTGCCAGCAGCGTAGCTCCAATCGGCGAGCAGTACTTC. Translated, it gives CASSVAPIGEQYF. The full variable domain, completed using reference TRBV9 and TRBJ2-7, is DSGVTQTPKHLITATGQRVTLRCSPRSGDLSVYWYQQSLDQGLQFLIQYYNGEERAKGNILERFSAQQFPDLHSELNLSSLELGDSALYFCASSVAPIGEQYFGPGTRLTVT.